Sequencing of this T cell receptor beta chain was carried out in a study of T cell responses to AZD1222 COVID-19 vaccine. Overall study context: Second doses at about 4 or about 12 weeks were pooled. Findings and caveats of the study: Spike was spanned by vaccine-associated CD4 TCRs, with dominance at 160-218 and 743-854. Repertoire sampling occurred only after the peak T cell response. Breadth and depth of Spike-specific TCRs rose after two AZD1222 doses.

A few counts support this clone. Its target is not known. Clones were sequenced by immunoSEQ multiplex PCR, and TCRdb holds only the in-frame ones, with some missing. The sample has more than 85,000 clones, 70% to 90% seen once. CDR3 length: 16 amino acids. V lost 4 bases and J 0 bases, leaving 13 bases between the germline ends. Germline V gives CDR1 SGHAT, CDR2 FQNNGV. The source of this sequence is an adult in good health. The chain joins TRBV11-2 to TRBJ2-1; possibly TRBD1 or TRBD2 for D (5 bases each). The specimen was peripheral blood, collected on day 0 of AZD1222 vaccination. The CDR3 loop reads CASSWAGGTSYNEQFF. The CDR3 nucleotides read TGTGCCAGCAGCTGGGCTGGGGGTACCTCCTACAATGAGCAGTTCTTC.